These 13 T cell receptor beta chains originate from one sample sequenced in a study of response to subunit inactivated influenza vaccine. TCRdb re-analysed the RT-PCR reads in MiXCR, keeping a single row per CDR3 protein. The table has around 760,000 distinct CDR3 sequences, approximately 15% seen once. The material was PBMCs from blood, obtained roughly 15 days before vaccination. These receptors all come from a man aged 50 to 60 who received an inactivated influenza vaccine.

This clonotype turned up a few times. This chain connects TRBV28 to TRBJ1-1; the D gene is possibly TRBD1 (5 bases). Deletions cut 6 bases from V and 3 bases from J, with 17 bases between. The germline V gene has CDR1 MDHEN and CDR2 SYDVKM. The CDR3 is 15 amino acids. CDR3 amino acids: CASSPGGGWDTEAFF. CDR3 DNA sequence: TGTGCCAGCAGCCCCGGGGGGGGGTGGGACACTGAAGCTTTCTTT.

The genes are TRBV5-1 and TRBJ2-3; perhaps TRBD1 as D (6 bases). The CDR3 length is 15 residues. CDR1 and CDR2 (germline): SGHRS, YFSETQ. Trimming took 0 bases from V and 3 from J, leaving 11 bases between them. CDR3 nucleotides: TGCGCCAGCAGCTTGGCCACACAGGGTACAGATACGCAGTATTTT. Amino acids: CASSLATQGTDTQYF. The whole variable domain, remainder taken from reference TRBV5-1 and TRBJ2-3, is KAGVTQTPRYLIKTRGQQVTLSCSPISGHRSVSWYQQTPGQGLQFLFEYFSETQRNKGNFPGRFSGRQFSNSRSEMNVSTLELGDSALYLCASSLATQGTDTQYFGPGTRLTVL.

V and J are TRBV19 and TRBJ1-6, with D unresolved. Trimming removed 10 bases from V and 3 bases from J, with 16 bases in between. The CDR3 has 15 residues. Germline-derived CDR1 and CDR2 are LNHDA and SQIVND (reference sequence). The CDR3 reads CATSKFRDYNSPLHF. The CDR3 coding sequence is TGTGCCACCTCCAAATTCCGGGACTATAATTCACCCCTCCACTTT. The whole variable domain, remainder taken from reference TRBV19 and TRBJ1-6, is DGGITQSPKYLFRKEGQNVTLSCEQNLNHDAMYWYRQDPGQGLRLIYYSQIVNDFQKGDIAEGYSVSREKKESFPLTVTSAQKNPTAFYLCATSKFRDYNSPLHFGNGTRLTVT.

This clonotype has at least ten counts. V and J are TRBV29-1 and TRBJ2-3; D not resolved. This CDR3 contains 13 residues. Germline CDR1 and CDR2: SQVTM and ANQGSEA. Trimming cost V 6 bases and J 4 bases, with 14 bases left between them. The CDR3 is CSVDQVWADTQYF. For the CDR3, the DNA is TGCAGCGTGGATCAAGTTTGGGCAGATACGCAGTATTTT.

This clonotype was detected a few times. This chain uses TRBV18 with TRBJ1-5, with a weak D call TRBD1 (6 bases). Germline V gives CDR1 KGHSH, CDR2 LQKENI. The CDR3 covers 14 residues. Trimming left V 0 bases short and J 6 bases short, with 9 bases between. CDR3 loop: CASSPPGQTQPQHF. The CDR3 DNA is TGTGCCAGCTCACCACCAGGACAGACTCAGCCCCAGCATTTT.

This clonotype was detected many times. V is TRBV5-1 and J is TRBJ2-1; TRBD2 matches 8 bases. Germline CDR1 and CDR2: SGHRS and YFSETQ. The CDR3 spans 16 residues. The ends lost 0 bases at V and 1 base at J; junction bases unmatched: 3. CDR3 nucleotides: TGCGCCAGCAGCTTGGGAAGCGGGAGTTCCTACAATGAGCAGTTCTTC. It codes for CASSLGSGSSYNEQFF. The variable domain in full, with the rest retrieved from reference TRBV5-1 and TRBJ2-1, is KAGVTQTPRYLIKTRGQQVTLSCSPISGHRSVSWYQQTPGQGLQFLFEYFSETQRNKGNFPGRFSGRQFSNSRSEMNVSTLELGDSALYLCASSLGSGSSYNEQFFGPGTRLTVL.

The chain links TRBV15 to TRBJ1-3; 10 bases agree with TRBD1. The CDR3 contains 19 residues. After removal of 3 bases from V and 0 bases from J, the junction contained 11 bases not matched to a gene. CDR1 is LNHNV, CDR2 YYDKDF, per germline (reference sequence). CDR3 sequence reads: CATSRARQGAALSGNTIYF. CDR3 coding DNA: TGTGCCACCAGCAGGGCTCGACAGGGGGCGGCCCTCTCTGGAAACACCATATATTTT.

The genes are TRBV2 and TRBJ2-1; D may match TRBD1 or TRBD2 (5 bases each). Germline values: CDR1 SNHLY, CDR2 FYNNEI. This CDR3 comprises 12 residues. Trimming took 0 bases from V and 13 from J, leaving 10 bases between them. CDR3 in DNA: TGTGCCAGCAGTGAAGCGGCAGGGAGACAGTTCTTC. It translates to CASSEAAGRQFF.

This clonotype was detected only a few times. Here the CDR3 DNA reads TGTGCCACCAGTGACCAGGGACAGAACTATGGCTACACCTTC. Translated, it gives CATSDQGQNYGYTF. The rearrangement links TRBV24-1 to TRBJ1-2, with TRBD1 matching over 7 bases. V lost 4 bases to trimming and J lost 2 bases; unmatched junction nucleotides: 3. The germline V gene has CDR1 KGHDR and CDR2 SFDVKD. CDR3 size: 14 residues.

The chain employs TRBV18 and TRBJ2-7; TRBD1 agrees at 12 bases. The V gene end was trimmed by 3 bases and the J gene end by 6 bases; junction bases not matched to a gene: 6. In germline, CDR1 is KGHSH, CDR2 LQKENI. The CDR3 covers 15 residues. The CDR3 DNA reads TGTGCCAGCTCACCGGGTGGGACAGGGGGCTCCGAGCAGTACTTC. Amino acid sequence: CASSPGGTGGSEQYF.

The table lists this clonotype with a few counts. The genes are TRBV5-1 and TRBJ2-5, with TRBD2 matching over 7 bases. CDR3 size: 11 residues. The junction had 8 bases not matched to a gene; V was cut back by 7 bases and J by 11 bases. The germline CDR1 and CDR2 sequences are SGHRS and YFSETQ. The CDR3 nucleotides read TGCGCCAGCGGAGCGGGATCAACTCAGTACTTC. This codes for CASGAGSTQYF.

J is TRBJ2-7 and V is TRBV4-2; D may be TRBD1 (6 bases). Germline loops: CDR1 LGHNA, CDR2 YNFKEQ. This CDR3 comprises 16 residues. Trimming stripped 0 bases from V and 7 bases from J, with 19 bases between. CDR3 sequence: CASSQDRTGSGAEQYF. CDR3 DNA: TGTGCCAGCAGCCAAGATCGAACAGGGAGCGGAGCGGAGCAGTACTTC.

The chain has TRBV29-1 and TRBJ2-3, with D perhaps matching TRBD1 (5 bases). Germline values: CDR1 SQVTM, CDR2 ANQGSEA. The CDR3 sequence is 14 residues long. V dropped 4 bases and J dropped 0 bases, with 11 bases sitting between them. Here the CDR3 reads CSVVNRFSTDTQYF. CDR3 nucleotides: TGCAGCGTTGTTAACAGGTTTAGCACAGATACGCAGTATTTT.